This TCR beta chain emerged from a study of CD8 T cells in Susac syndrome. V was trimmed by 4 bases and J by 2 bases, leaving 14 bases between them. This CDR3 spans 15 amino acids. Germline-derived CDR1 and CDR2 are LGHDT and YNNKEL (reference sequence). Random hexamers were used to reverse transcribe 0.5 to 1 ug of RNA. TCRdb passed the immunoSEQ multiplex PCR reads through MiXCR, listing each CDR3 protein once. The data hold fewer than 350,000 distinct CDR3 sequences, with approximately 90% observed a single time. The sample taken for sequencing was CD8+ T cells from PBMCs. The source of this sequence is a human donor with multiple sclerosis. The chain recombines TRBV3-1 with TRBJ1-2; D is ambiguous. CDR3 protein: CASSRGKSVNYGYTF. CDR3 DNA sequence: TGTGCCAGCAGCCGAGGGAAAAGCGTCAACTATGGCTACACCTTC.